This is a list of T cell receptor beta chains from one sample in a study of blood T cell repertoires in COVID-19. Here immunoSEQ multiplex PCR was the method, and the copy in TCRdb shows in-frame clones only, minus some. The sample yields around 450,000 clones, about 90% seen once. Sample: PBMCs or T cells enriched from blood (not recorded which). Every receptor here comes from a young woman with acute COVID-19. CDR3s include the opening cysteine and the closing phenylalanine or tryptophan. D genes are given only for firm matches. The size entry is marked missing in some rows and otherwise reads once, few, many or a size class.

clone_size: .
v_call: TRBV19
j_call: TRBJ2-5
d_call: .
cdr3_length: 14
cdr3_aa: CASSKSGNQETQYF
cdr3_nt: TGTGCCAGTAGTAAATCCGGGAACCAAGAGACCCAGTACTTC

clone_size: .
v_call: TRBV19
j_call: TRBJ1-5
d_call: TRBD1
cdr3_length: 17
cdr3_aa: CASSRLTQGGGNQPQHF
cdr3_nt: TGTGCCAGTAGTAGATTAACACAGGGGGGGGGCAATCAGCCCCAGCATTTT

clone_size: .
v_call: TRBV5-1
j_call: TRBJ1-3
d_call: .
cdr3_length: 16
cdr3_aa: CASSPGDRDTGNTIYF
cdr3_nt: TGCGCCAGCAGCCCGGGTGACCGGGACACTGGAAACACCATATATTTT

clone_size: .
v_call: TRBV18
j_call: TRBJ1-5
d_call: .
cdr3_length: 15
cdr3_aa: CASSSPGQPNQPQHF
cdr3_nt: TGTGCCAGCTCATCCCCGGGACAACCTAATCAGCCCCAGCATTTT

clone_size: .
v_call: TRBV9
j_call: TRBJ1-1
d_call: TRBD1
cdr3_length: 15
cdr3_aa: CASSVAGGQRTEAFF
cdr3_nt: TGTGCCAGCAGCGTAGCAGGGGGCCAAAGGACTGAAGCTTTCTTT

clone_size: .
v_call: TRBV6-2/TRBV6-3
j_call: TRBJ2-1
d_call: .
cdr3_length: 14
cdr3_aa: CASSYHWSGNEQFF
cdr3_nt: TGTGCCAGCAGTTATCACTGGTCGGGGAATGAGCAGTTCTTC

clone_size: .
v_call: TRBV9
j_call: TRBJ1-2
d_call: TRBD1
cdr3_length: 18
cdr3_aa: CASSGLSTRDRAGYGYTF
cdr3_nt: TGTGCCAGCAGCGGACTATCGACTCGGGACAGGGCGGGCTATGGCTACACCTTC

clone_size: .
v_call: TRBV6-5
j_call: TRBJ1-5
d_call: .
cdr3_length: 14
cdr3_aa: CASKTAFGNQPQHF
cdr3_nt: TGTGCCAGCAAGACAGCTTTTGGCAATCAGCCCCAGCATTTT

clone_size: .
v_call: TRBV5-1
j_call: TRBJ1-2
d_call: .
cdr3_length: 14
cdr3_aa: CASSFADTNYGYTF
cdr3_nt: TGCGCCAGCAGCTTTGCGGATACGAACTATGGCTACACCTTC

clone_size: .
v_call: TRBV28
j_call: TRBJ2-2
d_call: .
cdr3_length: 13
cdr3_aa: CASRVTGTGELFF
cdr3_nt: TGTGCCAGCAGGGTAACAGGGACCGGGGAGCTGTTTTTT

clone_size: .
v_call: TRBV6-4
j_call: TRBJ2-5
d_call: TRBD2
cdr3_length: 14
cdr3_aa: CASSASSGDETQYF
cdr3_nt: TGTGCCAGCAGTGCCTCCAGCGGGGATGAGACCCAGTACTTC

clone_size: .
v_call: TRBV28
j_call: TRBJ1-2
d_call: .
cdr3_length: 12
cdr3_aa: CASNGGHYGYTF
cdr3_nt: TGTGCCAGCAATGGAGGGCACTATGGCTACACCTTC

clone_size: .
v_call: TRBV24-1
j_call: TRBJ2-1
d_call: TRBD2
cdr3_length: 19
cdr3_aa: CATEGGGSGSVYSYNEQFF
cdr3_nt: TGTGCCACGGAGGGGGGGGGTAGCGGGAGTGTCTATTCCTACAATGAGCAGTTCTTC

clone_size: .
v_call: TRBV24-1
j_call: TRBJ2-4
d_call: .
cdr3_length: 16
cdr3_aa: CATSDSSGTVGNIQYF
cdr3_nt: TGTGCCACCAGTGACTCCTCAGGGACTGTTGGAAACATTCAGTACTTC

clone_size: .
v_call: TRBV6-5
j_call: TRBJ2-7
d_call: TRBD2
cdr3_length: 15
cdr3_aa: CASSLIAGGQNEQYF
cdr3_nt: TGTGCCAGCAGCCTCATAGCGGGAGGGCAAAACGAGCAGTACTTC

clone_size: .
v_call: TRBV19
j_call: TRBJ2-1
d_call: TRBD1
cdr3_length: 16
cdr3_aa: CASMQRDRSSYNEQFF
cdr3_nt: TGTGCCAGTATGCAAAGGGACAGAAGCTCCTACAATGAGCAGTTCTTC

clone_size: .
v_call: TRBV7-9
j_call: TRBJ1-3
d_call: .
cdr3_length: 17
cdr3_aa: CASTKGQGTYSGNTIYF
cdr3_nt: TGTGCCAGCACCAAAGGGCAGGGAACCTACTCTGGAAACACCATATATTTT

clone_size: .
v_call: TRBV5-4
j_call: TRBJ1-6
d_call: TRBD1
cdr3_length: 15
cdr3_aa: CASSRSGTGNSPLHF
cdr3_nt: TGTGCCAGCAGCCGGTCCGGGACAGGGAATTCACCCCTCCACTTT

clone_size: once
v_call: TRBV5-1
j_call: TRBJ2-1
d_call: .
cdr3_length: 15
cdr3_aa: CASSLSGSSYNEQFF
cdr3_nt: TGCGCCAGCAGCTTGTCGGGAAGCTCCTACAATGAGCAGTTCTTC

clone_size: .
v_call: TRBV28
j_call: TRBJ2-7
d_call: TRBD2
cdr3_length: 19
cdr3_aa: CASSSSSGLAVMSSYEQYF
cdr3_nt: TGTGCCAGCAGTAGCTCTTCGGGACTAGCGGTTATGAGCTCCTACGAGCAGTACTTC

clone_size: .
v_call: TRBV3-1/TRBV3-2
j_call: TRBJ1-4
d_call: TRBD1
cdr3_length: 15
cdr3_aa: CASSRSGQSNEKLFF
cdr3_nt: TGTGCCAGCAGCCGCTCGGGACAGTCTAATGAAAAACTGTTTTTT

clone_size: .
v_call: TRBV11-2
j_call: TRBJ2-3
d_call: .
cdr3_length: 14
cdr3_aa: CASSSRQNTDTQYF
cdr3_nt: TGTGCCAGCAGCTCACGACAAAACACAGATACGCAGTATTTT

clone_size: .
v_call: TRBV19
j_call: TRBJ2-7
d_call: TRBD2
cdr3_length: 14
cdr3_aa: CASSIGGSSYEQYF
cdr3_nt: TGTGCCAGTAGTATCGGCGGGAGCTCCTACGAGCAGTACTTC

clone_size: .
v_call: TRBV2
j_call: TRBJ1-2
d_call: .
cdr3_length: 14
cdr3_aa: CASSLLQGGYGYTF
cdr3_nt: TGTGCCAGCAGTTTACTACAGGGCGGCTATGGCTACACCTTC

clone_size: .
v_call: TRBV11-2
j_call: TRBJ2-3
d_call: TRBD2
cdr3_length: 15
cdr3_aa: CASSHPSGVTDTQYF
cdr3_nt: TGTGCCAGCAGCCATCCTAGCGGGGTCACAGATACGCAGTATTTT

clone_size: .
v_call: TRBV6-5
j_call: TRBJ2-1
d_call: TRBD1
cdr3_length: 15
cdr3_aa: CASRGTGTRINEQFF
cdr3_nt: TGTGCCAGCAGAGGGACAGGCACACGTATAAATGAGCAGTTCTTC

clone_size: .
v_call: TRBV3-1/TRBV3-2
j_call: TRBJ1-4
d_call: .
cdr3_length: 14
cdr3_aa: CASSQAGGSEKLFF
cdr3_nt: TGTGCCAGCAGCCAAGCGGGAGGTAGTGAAAAACTGTTTTTT

clone_size: .
v_call: TRBV18
j_call: TRBJ2-1
d_call: TRBD2
cdr3_length: 17
cdr3_aa: CASSHGLAGGPDNEQFF
cdr3_nt: TGTGCCAGCTCTCACGGACTAGCGGGAGGGCCGGATAATGAGCAGTTCTTC

clone_size: .
v_call: TRBV29-1
j_call: TRBJ2-7
d_call: TRBD2
cdr3_length: 17
cdr3_aa: CSVRGTSGSSGVYEQYF
cdr3_nt: TGCAGCGTTCGCGGGACTAGCGGGAGCTCAGGGGTTTACGAGCAGTACTTC

clone_size: .
v_call: TRBV11-3
j_call: TRBJ2-2
d_call: .
cdr3_length: 15
cdr3_aa: CASSRNYINTGELFF
cdr3_nt: TGTGCCAGCAGCCGCAACTACATCAACACCGGGGAGCTGTTTTTT

clone_size: .
v_call: TRBV2
j_call: TRBJ2-5
d_call: TRBD2
cdr3_length: 15
cdr3_aa: CASSATSGSWETQYF
cdr3_nt: TGTGCCAGCAGCGCTACTAGCGGGAGTTGGGAGACCCAGTACTTC

clone_size: .
v_call: TRBV3-1/TRBV3-2
j_call: TRBJ2-7
d_call: .
cdr3_length: 17
cdr3_aa: CASSPQGATGRSYEQYF
cdr3_nt: TGTGCCAGCAGCCCTCAAGGTGCGACAGGCCGCTCCTACGAGCAGTACTTC

clone_size: .
v_call: TRBV7-2
j_call: TRBJ1-4
d_call: .
cdr3_length: 15
cdr3_aa: CASSLGPWEGEKLFF
cdr3_nt: TGTGCCAGCAGCTTAGGGCCCTGGGAGGGGGAAAAACTGTTTTTT

clone_size: .
v_call: TRBV5-1
j_call: TRBJ1-6
d_call: .
cdr3_length: 13
cdr3_aa: CASSLDQDSPLHF
cdr3_nt: TGCGCCAGCAGCTTGGACCAGGATTCACCCCTCCACTTT

clone_size: .
v_call: TRBV6-5
j_call: TRBJ2-1
d_call: TRBD2
cdr3_length: 15
cdr3_aa: CASSLSGEEVGEQFF
cdr3_nt: TGTGCCAGCTCCCTTAGCGGGGAGGAGGTCGGGGAGCAGTTCTTC

clone_size: once
v_call: TRBV29-1
j_call: TRBJ1-2
d_call: .
cdr3_length: 16
cdr3_aa: CSVDRDPGNTNYGYTF
cdr3_nt: TGCAGCGTTGATCGGGATCCCGGAAACACAAACTATGGCTACACCTTC

clone_size: .
v_call: TRBV5-4
j_call: TRBJ2-5
d_call: .
cdr3_length: 15
cdr3_aa: CASSLAPGQQETQYF
cdr3_nt: TGTGCCAGCAGCTTGGCCCCCGGACAGCAAGAGACCCAGTACTTC

clone_size: .
v_call: TRBV5-1
j_call: TRBJ1-1
d_call: .
cdr3_length: 14
cdr3_aa: CASSSGTHDTEAFF
cdr3_nt: TGCGCCAGCAGCTCGGGGACACATGACACTGAAGCTTTCTTT

clone_size: once
v_call: TRBV6-2/TRBV6-3
j_call: TRBJ1-2
d_call: .
cdr3_length: 14
cdr3_aa: CASSYSKNRYGYTF
cdr3_nt: TGTGCCAGCAGTTACTCGAAGAATCGGTATGGCTACACCTTC

clone_size: .
v_call: TRBV10-3
j_call: TRBJ1-1
d_call: .
cdr3_length: 13
cdr3_aa: CAISEWTEDPAFF
cdr3_nt: TGTGCCATCAGTGAGTGGACAGAAGACCCAGCTTTCTTT

clone_size: .
v_call: TRBV7-8
j_call: TRBJ2-1
d_call: TRBD2
cdr3_length: 15
cdr3_aa: CASSFPRAGLNEQFF
cdr3_nt: TGTGCCAGCAGCTTTCCGAGAGCGGGGTTGAATGAGCAGTTCTTC

clone_size: .
v_call: TRBV2
j_call: TRBJ1-5
d_call: TRBD1
cdr3_length: 14
cdr3_aa: CASSQTGLNQPQHF
cdr3_nt: TGTGCCAGCAGTCAGACAGGGCTCAATCAGCCCCAGCATTTT